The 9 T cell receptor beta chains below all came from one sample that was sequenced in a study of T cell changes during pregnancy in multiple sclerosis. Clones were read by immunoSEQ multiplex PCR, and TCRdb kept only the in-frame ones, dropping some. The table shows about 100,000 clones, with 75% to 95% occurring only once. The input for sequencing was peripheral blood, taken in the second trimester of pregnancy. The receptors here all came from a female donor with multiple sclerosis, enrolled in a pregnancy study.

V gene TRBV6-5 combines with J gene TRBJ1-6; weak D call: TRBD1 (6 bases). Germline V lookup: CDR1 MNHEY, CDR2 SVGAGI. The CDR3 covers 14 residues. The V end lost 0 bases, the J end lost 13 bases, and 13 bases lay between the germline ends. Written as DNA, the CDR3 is TGTGCCAGCAGTTACTCGCAATCAGGGGAGCCCCTCCACTTT. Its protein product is CASSYSQSGEPLHF.

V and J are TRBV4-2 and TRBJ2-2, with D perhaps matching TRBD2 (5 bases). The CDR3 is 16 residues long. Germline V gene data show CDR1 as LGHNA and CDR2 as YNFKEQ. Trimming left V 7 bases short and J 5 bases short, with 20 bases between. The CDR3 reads CASTLGAGSTTGELFF. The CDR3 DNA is TGTGCCAGCACGCTCGGCGCTGGGAGCACTACCGGGGAGCTGTTTTTT.

DNA for the CDR3: TGTGCCAGCAGCTTACAGGGCGATAATGAGCAGTTCTTC. Translation: CASSLQGDNEQFF. This chain joins TRBV7-9 and TRBJ2-1, with D possibly being TRBD1 (5 bases). The CDR3 has 13 residues. Germline assignment: CDR1 SEHNR and CDR2 FQNEAQ (reference sequence). V dropped 2 bases and J dropped 7 bases, with 9 bases sitting between them.

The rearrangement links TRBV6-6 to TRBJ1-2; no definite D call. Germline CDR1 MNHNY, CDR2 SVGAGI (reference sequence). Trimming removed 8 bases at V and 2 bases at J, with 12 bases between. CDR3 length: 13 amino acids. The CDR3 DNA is TGTGCCAGCCGGGAAGAGAGGAACTATGGCTACACCTTC. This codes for CASREERNYGYTF.

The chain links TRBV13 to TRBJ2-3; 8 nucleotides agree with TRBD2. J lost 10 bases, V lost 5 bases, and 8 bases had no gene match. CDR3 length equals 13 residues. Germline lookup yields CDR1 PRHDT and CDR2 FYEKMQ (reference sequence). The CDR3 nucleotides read TGTGCCAGCAGCCACGGGAGCGGGAGTTCGCAGTATTTT. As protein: CASSHGSGSSQYF. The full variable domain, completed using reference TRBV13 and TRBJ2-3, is AAGVIQSPRHLIKEKRETATLKCYPIPRHDTVYWYQQGPGQDPQFLISFYEKMQSDKGSIPDRFSAQQFSDYHSELNMSSLELGDSALYFCASSHGSGSSQYFGPGTRLTVL.

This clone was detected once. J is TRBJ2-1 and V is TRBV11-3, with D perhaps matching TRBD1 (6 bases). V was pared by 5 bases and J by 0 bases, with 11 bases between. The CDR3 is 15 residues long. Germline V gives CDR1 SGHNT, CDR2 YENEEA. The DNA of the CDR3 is TGTGCCAGCAGCCCGGACAGCGGCTCCTACAATGAGCAGTTCTTC. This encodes CASSPDSGSYNEQFF.

The CDR3 DNA sequence: TGTGCCACCCCAGCGGGAGTAATCTACGAGCAGTACTTC. This gives the protein CATPAGVIYEQYF. The rearrangement joins TRBV5-4 to TRBJ2-7; 8 bases agree with TRBD2. The ends lost 9 bases at V and 3 bases at J; junction bases unmatched: 8. CDR1 SGHNT and CDR2 YYREEE come from the germline V gene (reference sequence). This CDR3 spans 13 amino acids.

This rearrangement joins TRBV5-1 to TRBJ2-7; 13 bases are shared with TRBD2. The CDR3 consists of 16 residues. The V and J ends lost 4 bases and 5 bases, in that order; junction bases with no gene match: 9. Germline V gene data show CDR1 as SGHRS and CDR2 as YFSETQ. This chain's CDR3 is CASSAGLAGVRHEQYF. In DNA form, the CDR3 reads TGCGCCAGCAGCGCCGGACTAGCGGGAGTAAGGCACGAGCAGTACTTC.

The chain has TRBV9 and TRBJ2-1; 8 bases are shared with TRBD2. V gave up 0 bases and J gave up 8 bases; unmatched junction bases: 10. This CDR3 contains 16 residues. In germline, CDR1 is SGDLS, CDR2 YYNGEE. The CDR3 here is CASSVASGAGVDEQFF. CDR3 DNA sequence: TGTGCCAGCAGCGTAGCTTCCGGAGCGGGAGTCGATGAGCAGTTCTTC.